A selection of T cell receptor beta chains follows, all from one sample in a study of T cells in localized non-small cell lung cancer. Sequencing was performed with immunoSEQ multiplex PCR; in TCRdb, only in-frame clones are kept and a portion is missing. The data contain about 1,200 clones, 27% of them singletons. The sequences come from lung tumor tissue, collected before any cancer treatment. The receptors originated from a female donor of 60 years or more with stage III squamous cell lung carcinoma. CDR3s include the opening cysteine and the closing phenylalanine or tryptophan. A D gene is named only where the DNA matches it firmly. Size is stated for part of the rows, as once, few or many counts, or as a class when the clone is expanded.

>once|TRBJ1-3|TRBV5-1|NA
TGCGCCAAGTACCAGCGTCGGGTGAGTGGATTGAGGCGGAACACCATATATTTT
CAKYQRRVSGLRRNTIYF
>NA|TRBJ1-1|TRBV30|NA
TGTGCCTGGAGTGGACTCTCGAACACTGAAGCTTTCTTT
CAWSGLSNTEAFF
>once|TRBJ2-2|TRBV19|NA
TGTGCCAGTAGTGGTCGGGCAGCCTCCGGGGAGCTGTTTTTT
CASSGRAASGELFF
>NA|TRBJ2-7|TRBV28|TRBD2
TGTGCCAGCAGCATAACTAGCGGGGGATACTACGAGCAGTACTTC
CASSITSGGYYEQYF
>few|TRBJ2-6|TRBV9|NA
TGTGCCAGCAGCGTAGTAGACGGGAACGGGGCCAACGTCCTGACTTTC
CASSVVDGNGANVLTF
>NA|TRBJ2-5|TRBV15|NA
TGTGCCACCAGCAGAGAGGAAACGGGAGTAGGAGAGACCCAGTACTTC
CATSREETGVGETQYF
>NA|TRBJ1-1|TRBV19|NA
TGTGCCACCTCCCGCACCCTAACTGAAGCTTTCTTT
CATSRTLTEAFF
>few|TRBJ2-1|TRBV10-3|TRBD2
TGTGCCAGCTCCGGACTAGCGGGAGTTGGAAAGTTCTTC
CASSGLAGVGKFF
>few|TRBJ2-1|TRBV9|TRBD2
TGTGCCAGCAGCGTAGGCGGGAGGGCCATCGATGAGCAGTTCTTC
CASSVGGRAIDEQFF
>NA|TRBJ2-2|TRBV29-1|NA
TGCAGCGTTGTAGCGGACTGGGGGACCGGGGAGCTGTTTTTT
CSVVADWGTGELFF
>NA|TRBJ1-2|TRBV28|TRBD1
TGTGCCAGCAGTGACAGGGGGCGAATTGGTGGCTACACCTTC
CASSDRGRIGGYTF
>few|TRBJ1-3|TRBV18|TRBD1
TGTGCCAGCTCACCGGGGGACAGGGGCTCGTCTGGAAACACCATATATTTT
CASSPGDRGSSGNTIYF
>large|TRBJ1-2|TRBV6-8|NA
TGTGCCAGCAGTGAGATTAGAGCTAACTATGGCTACACCTTC
CASSEIRANYGYTF
>medium-sized|TRBJ1-6|TRBV6-8|NA
TGTGCCAGCAGTTACGGGAGAGATTCACCCCTCCACTTT
CASSYGRDSPLHF
>NA|TRBJ1-4|TRBV29-1|TRBD1
TGCAGCGTTCGAATAGGGACAGGGGGCGAAAAACTGTTTTTT
CSVRIGTGGEKLFF
>NA|TRBJ1-2|TRBV28|NA
TGTGCCAGCAGCCTCCTGCCCTGGCGGGGAGGCTACACCTTC
CASSLLPWRGGYTF
>few|TRBJ2-3|TRBV6-8|TRBD2
TGTGCCATGAAACTAGCGGGGACGTCAGATACGCAGTATTTT
CAMKLAGTSDTQYF
>large|TRBJ1-1|TRBV19|TRBD1
TGTGCCAGTAGTATAGATCGTGACAGGGACCCCATGAACACTGAAGCTTTCTTT
CASSIDRDRDPMNTEAFF
>NA|TRBJ1-1|TRBV5-1|NA
TGCGCCACCCGAGCCGGGACAACTAACACTGAAGCTTTCTTT
CATRAGTTNTEAFF
>NA|TRBJ1-5|TRBV6-8|NA
TGTGCCAGCAGTTACACCACTAATCAGCCCCAGCATTTT
CASSYTTNQPQHF
>NA|TRBJ1-2|TRBV14|NA
TGTGCCAGCAGCACACAGGGCGCCAACTATGGCTACACCTTC
CASSTQGANYGYTF
>NA|TRBJ1-1|TRBV18|NA
TGTGCCAGCTCACCACCGGGGCGCGGGAACACTGAAGCTTTCTTT
CASSPPGRGNTEAFF
>NA|TRBJ1-1|TRBV30|NA
TGTGCCTGGAGTGTTAACAGCGCGAACACTGAAGCTTTCTTT
CAWSVNSANTEAFF
>few|TRBJ2-1|TRBV9|TRBD1
TGTGCCAGCAGCGTACACGGGACAGGGGACAATGAGCAGTTCTTC
CASSVHGTGDNEQFF
>medium-sized|TRBJ2-7|TRBV6-7|NA
TGTGCCAGCAGTGACGGCCACGAGCAGTACTTC
CASSDGHEQYF